These T cell receptor beta chains were read from a single sample in a study of lymphopenia after photon versus proton radiotherapy. TCRdb's copy holds only in-frame clones and misses some; the assay was immunoSEQ multiplex PCR. Here the sample spans some 20,000 clones, 85% to 95% being singletons. Specimen: peripheral blood, collected from a patient treated with photon-based radiotherapy. The receptors come from a man aged 55 to 70 with pancreatic cancer. Each CDR3 is given with its conserved first and last residue. A D gene is named only where the DNA matches it firmly. Clone size appears in some rows only: once, few, many, or a class for an expanded clone.

TRBV7-7	-	-	TRBJ2-6	TGTGCTAGCAGCCCCGCCAAAGCTGGGGCCAACGTCCTGACTTTC	CASSPAKAGANVLTF
TRBV5-1	-	-	TRBJ2-3	TGCGCCAGCAGCGCAAGTCCCCAGGGAACCTCCACAGATACGCAGTATTTT	CASSASPQGTSTDTQYF
TRBV7-9	-	TRBD1	TRBJ2-7	TGTGCCAGCAGCTCTATTTCCGCGGACAGGGTCTACGAGCAGTACTTC	CASSSISADRVYEQYF
TRBV11-2	-	-	TRBJ2-4	TGTGCCAGCAGCTTAGTATATGAGGGTAACAAAAACATTCAGTACTTC	CASSLVYEGNKNIQYF
TRBV5-6	-	-	TRBJ1-6	TGTGCCAGCAGCCACGGGACATATGGTAATTCACCCCTCCACTTT	CASSHGTYGNSPLHF
TRBV4-2	-	TRBD2	TRBJ2-7	TGTGCCAGCAGCCAAGAGGAGCGGGGTTCCTACGAGCAGTACTTC	CASSQEERGSYEQYF
TRBV7-9	-	-	TRBJ2-3	TGTGCCAGCAACCAGTTTACTAGCACAGATACGCAGTATTTT	CASNQFTSTDTQYF
TRBV7-3	-	-	TRBJ1-5	TGTGCCAGCAGCCCGCCAGGGGATCGCAATCAGCCCCAGCATTTT	CASSPPGDRNQPQHF
TRBV18	-	TRBD1	TRBJ1-6	TGTGCCAGCTCAGGACAGGTCAACTCACCCCTCCACTTT	CASSGQVNSPLHF
TRBV2	-	-	TRBJ1-6	TGTGCCAGCAGTTTACAGGGACCCGATAATTCCCCCCTCCACTTT	CASSLQGPDNSPLHF
TRBV9	-	-	TRBJ1-1	TGTGCCAGCAGCCTTGGACATTCTGCCCAGGCGAGCACTGAAGCTTTCTTT	CASSLGHSAQASTEAFF
TRBV27	-	-	TRBJ1-5	TGTGCCAGCAGGACGGGGCGCCAGCCCCAGCATTTT	CASRTGRQPQHF
TRBV10-3	few	TRBD2	TRBJ2-5	TGTGCCATCAGTGTTAGCGGGGACGAAGAGACCCAGTACTTC	CAISVSGDEETQYF
TRBV27	-	TRBD1	TRBJ1-1	TGTGCCAGCAGTTTATTATTGACAGGGGAAGCTTTCTTT	CASSLLLTGEAFF
TRBV7-2	-	-	TRBJ2-3	TGTGCCAGCAGCCAGAGACTAATAAGCACAGATACGCAGTATTTT	CASSQRLISTDTQYF
TRBV5-1	-	TRBD1	TRBJ2-7	TGCGCCAGCAGCCTACAGGGACAGGGGGCGCGGGAGCAGTACTTC	CASSLQGQGAREQYF
TRBV28	-	TRBD2	TRBJ2-5	TGTGCCAGCACCGGGGGAGGGGCGGGCTACTCGGGGACCCAGTACTTC	CASTGGGAGYSGTQYF
TRBV7-3	-	-	TRBJ1-1	TGTGCCAGCAGCTTAAGCCCGTCGGCGACAAACACTGAAGCTTTCTTT	CASSLSPSATNTEAFF
TRBV21-1	-	-	TRBJ1-6	TGTGCCAGCAGTAAGGGGGATTCACCCCTCCACTTT	CASSKGDSPLHF
TRBV20-1	-	-	TRBJ1-1	TGCAGTGCTAGGAGTAACACTGAAGCTTTCTTT	CSARSNTEAFF
TRBV6-6	-	TRBD2	TRBJ2-3	TGTGCCAGCTGTCCGGGGGGGTCCACAGATACGCAGTATTTT	CASCPGGSTDTQYF
TRBV6-5	-	TRBD1	TRBJ2-7	TGTGCCAGCAGTTGGACAGGCTACGAGCAGTACTTC	CASSWTGYEQYF
TRBV23-1	-	-	TRBJ1-5	TGCGCCAGCAGTTCGGAGGCAGGGAGGAAGCCCCAGCATTTT	CASSSEAGRKPQHF
TRBV10-3	-	TRBD1	TRBJ1-1	TGTGCCAGCCGACAGGGCGTCTCCACTGAAGCTTTCTTT	CASRQGVSTEAFF
TRBV30	few	-	TRBJ1-1	TGTGCCTGGAGTGTAGGGGCAGACACTGAAGCTTTCTTT	CAWSVGADTEAFF
TRBV6-5	once	-	TRBJ1-2	TGTGCCAGCAGTTACAGTACCAACCGACGTTCCTCCTACACCTTC	CASSYSTNRRSSYTF
TRBV5-1	-	-	TRBJ2-1	TGCGCCAGCAGCTTGTTTGCTTCGAACAATGAGCAGTTCTTC	CASSLFASNNEQFF
TRBV5-1	-	-	TRBJ2-5	TGCGCCAGCAGCCTGAGATCGGGCGGGACAAACCATCAAGAGACCCAGTACTTC	CASSLRSGGTNHQETQYF
TRBV7-9	-	-	TRBJ2-7	TGTGCCAGCAGCTTAGGGGGCTGGACAAGCTACGAGCAGTACTTC	CASSLGGWTSYEQYF
TRBV6-1	once	TRBD2	TRBJ2-3	TGTGCCAGCAAAGGCGGGACTAGCGACACAGATACGCAGTATTTT	CASKGGTSDTDTQYF
TRBV7-2	once	TRBD2	TRBJ2-3	TGTGCCAGCAGCCCTAGCGGAAACACAGATACGCAGTATTTT	CASSPSGNTDTQYF
TRBV9	-	TRBD1	TRBJ2-1	TGTGCCAGCAGCGTAGGACAGGGTTCCTACAATGAGCAGTTCTTC	CASSVGQGSYNEQFF
TRBV25-1	-	-	TRBJ2-5	TGTGCCAGCAGTGAGGGCACCTGGAGCGGGGAGACCCAGTACTTC	CASSEGTWSGETQYF
TRBV19	-	-	TRBJ1-5	TGTGCCAGTACAGGACCCAATCAGCCCCAGCATTTT	CASTGPNQPQHF
TRBV11-3	-	TRBD2	TRBJ2-1	TGTGCCAGCAGCCGCGGGGGGGCCCTTAATGAGCAGTTCTTC	CASSRGGALNEQFF
TRBV7-7	few	-	TRBJ2-5	TGTGCCAGCAGCTTCGGACAGCGGCCGGGAGAGACCCAGTACTTC	CASSFGQRPGETQYF
TRBV7-9	-	TRBD1	TRBJ2-7	TGTGCCAGCAGCTTAGTGACAGGGGGCTTGAACGAGCAGTACTTC	CASSLVTGGLNEQYF
TRBV5-4	few	-	TRBJ1-5	TGTGCCAGCAGCAACCGGGACATAAATCAGCCCCAGCATTTT	CASSNRDINQPQHF
TRBV2	few	-	TRBJ2-7	TGTGCCAGCACCGTTGGGGGCTACGAGCAGTACTTC	CASTVGGYEQYF
TRBV10-3	-	TRBD1	TRBJ1-2	TGTGCCATCAGTGCCGTGAACAGGGGGGACTATGGCTACACCTTC	CAISAVNRGDYGYTF
TRBV18	few	TRBD2	TRBJ2-6	TGTGCCAGCTCACCCTTCGGGGTTAGCGGGGGTTCGAGGGGGGCCAACGTCCTGACTTTC	CASSPFGVSGGSRGANVLTF
TRBV10-3	-	-	TRBJ2-5	TGTGCCATCAGTGAGTCGACAGGCCAAGAGACCCAGTACTTC	CAISESTGQETQYF
TRBV7-9	-	-	TRBJ2-7	TGTGCCAGCAGAAACAGGGAGTCCTACGAGCAGTACTTC	CASRNRESYEQYF
TRBV7-2	-	-	TRBJ2-7	TGTGCCAGCAGCCTCCTGAGGGGTGGACACGAGCAGTACTTC	CASSLLRGGHEQYF
TRBV30	-	-	TRBJ1-2	TGTGCCTGGAGTACGACAGCCTATGGCTACACCTTC	CAWSTTAYGYTF
TRBV5-4	once	-	TRBJ2-1	TGTGCCAGCAGATGGGACGCCAGCTCCTACAATGAGCAGTTCTTC	CASRWDASSYNEQFF
TRBV29-1	-	TRBD2	TRBJ2-5	TGCAGCGCTGTGCGGGAGTACCAAGAGACCCAGTACTTC	CSAVREYQETQYF
TRBV7-3	once	-	TRBJ2-1	TGTGCCAGCAGCCTTAGCTCCTACAATGAGCAGTTCTTC	CASSLSSYNEQFF
TRBV5-6	-	TRBD2	TRBJ2-1	TGTGCCAGCAGCCACCGGGGGGTTATGTTCTTC	CASSHRGVMFF